This T cell receptor beta chain was recorded in a study of beta chain features in type 1 diabetes. Whole-study results and caveats: Type 1 diabetes patients had TCRB CDR3s that were shorter (moderately but significantly so) in all four CD4+ subsets.

Concerning this clone itself: Its target is not known.

Expressed TCRB transcripts were sequenced because the entire RNA isolate underwent reverse transcription. Some clones are missing from TCRdb's copy, which holds only in-frame ones; the method was immunoSEQ multiplex PCR. This repertoire shows 250,000 to 350,000 clones, 13% to 15% found once; its top ten account for around 0.016%. The CDR3 covers 14 residues. Germline lookup yields CDR1 KGHSH and CDR2 LQKENI. Trimming took 2 bases from V and 4 from J, leaving 9 bases between them. The chain joins TRBV18 to TRBJ1-5, with a weak D call TRBD1 (5 bases). Sequenced input: naive CD4+ T cells from blood. The clonotype originates from a man aged 25 to 40 with type 1 diabetes. In nucleotides, the CDR3 is TGTGCCAGCTCACCAACAGACAGAAATCAGCCCCAGCATTTT. Translating gives CASSPTDRNQPQHF.